The present T cell receptor (beta chain) was sequenced within a study of blood T cell repertoires in COVID-19. Study information: COVID-19 samples collected from the United States, Italy and Spain covered acute and convalescent phases. Sample material is recorded as cDNA or gDNA derived from T cells, B-cell-depleted T cells, or PBMCs.

This clone was detected only once. The CDR3 consists of 15 residues. Looked up from germline, CDR1 is ENHRY and CDR2 is SYGVKD. V gave up 7 bases and J gave up 2 bases; unmatched junction bases: 5. Authors' data handling: Scientists estimated how many nucleated cells there were by amplifying reference gene primers. The method was immunoSEQ multiplex PCR; TCRdb's version includes in-frame clones alone and lacks a portion of them. The V and J calls and the clone size are those of that table, but D and trimming were determined from the DNA. The table lists tens of thousands of clones, 82% of them singletons.

This clonotype was sampled from an elderly woman with acute or convalescent COVID-19. The specimen was peripheral blood. The rearrangement joins TRBV10-3 to TRBJ2-1; 10 bases agree with TRBD1. CDR3 residues: CAITQGQGAYNEQFF. CDR3 coding DNA: TGTGCCATCACCCAAGGACAGGGGGCCTACAATGAGCAGTTCTTC.